This TCR beta chain was profiled in a study of cytotoxic CD8 clonotypes in ibrutinib-treated CLL. Assay: immunoSEQ multiplex PCR; the TCRdb copy retains only in-frame clones and omits some. The sample lists roughly 150,000 clones, roughly 88% occurring once. The CDR3 sequence is 13 residues long. Germline V gives CDR1 SNHLY, CDR2 FYNNEI. Trimming stripped 6 bases from V and 8 bases from J, with 16 bases between. This clone was detected only a few times. This receptor was identified in a human donor with chronic lymphocytic leukemia. Source: PBMCs, taken at disease progression, from a patient treated with ibrutinib. The V call is TRBV2, the J call TRBJ1-2; possibly TRBD1 for D (5 bases). DNA for the CDR3: TGTGCCAGCAGCCGTACGACAGACCGCGGCTACACCTTC. Translation: CASSRTTDRGYTF.